The text below deals with one T cell receptor beta chain. This sample is part of a study of cytomegalovirus exposure and HLA in healthy donors. V gave up 5 bases and J gave up 12 bases; unmatched junction bases: 14. The CDR3 totals 16 residues. Germline V gene sequence: CDR1 MDHEN, CDR2 SYDVKM. The primer mix had 60 Vbeta and 13 Jbeta primers. Sequencing was performed with immunoSEQ multiplex PCR; in TCRdb, only in-frame clones are kept and a portion is missing. The sample lists about 100,000 clones; more than 60% were seen once. The source material was PBMCs. The sequence came from a woman aged 18-29 years in good health and CMV-seropositive. The chain links TRBV28 to TRBJ2-1, with 12 nucleotides matching TRBD2. The CDR3 sequence: CASSTLETSGSERQFF. DNA of the CDR3: TGTGCCAGCAGTACCCTAGAGACTAGCGGGAGCGAGAGGCAGTTCTTC.